The rows below give T cell receptor beta chains drawn from one sample of a study of T cell repertoires in cytomegalovirus infection. TCRdb fed the reads into MiXCR, producing one record per CDR3 protein. The sample has fewer than 850,000 distinct CDR3 sequences, about 29% seen once. These receptors lack a known antigen. This material consisted of cultured CD8+ T cells from PBMCs, taken from culture after CMV antigen stimulation. The receptors derive from a human donor in good health (CMV status not recorded). Some clones in this sample may be carry-over from other donors' samples. Each CDR3 is given with its conserved first and last residue. D genes are given only for firm matches. The size entry is marked missing in some rows and otherwise reads once, few, many or a size class.

d_call	v_call	j_call	clone_size	cdr3_nt	cdr3_aa
.	TRBV11-2	TRBJ2-5	.	TGTGCCAGCAGCTTGTACTACCAAGAGACCCAGTACTTC	CASSLYYQETQYF
.	TRBV6-1	TRBJ1-1	few	TGTGCCAGCAGACCGACGGTCACTGAAGCTTTCTTT	CASRPTVTEAFF
.	TRBV20-1	TRBJ1-6	few	TGCAGTGCTAGAGACCCCAGGGAAGTTAATTCACCCCTCCACTTT	CSARDPREVNSPLHF
.	TRBV11-3	TRBJ2-3	once	TGTGCCAGCAGCTCGTCGTCTTTCCCTAGCACAGATACGCAGTATTTT	CASSSSSFPSTDTQYF
.	TRBV7-9	TRBJ2-2	.	TGTGCCAGCAGCGGAAGGGGTGGCGGGGAGCTGTTTTTT	CASSGRGGGELFF
.	TRBV14	TRBJ2-7	.	TGTGCCAGCAGCCAAGGTTCAACAGGCTACGAGCAGTACTTC	CASSQGSTGYEQYF
.	TRBV29-1	TRBJ2-1	.	TGCAGCGTTGATTCTGGGGCCTCCTACAATGAGCAGTTCTTC	CSVDSGASYNEQFF
.	TRBV24-1	TRBJ1-1	few	TGTGCCACCAGATCAAAGGCAGGGACCATGAACACTGAAGCTTTCTTT	CATRSKAGTMNTEAFF
.	TRBV27	TRBJ2-2	many	TGTGCCAGCCAGGAGAACACCGGGGAGCTGTTTTTT	CASQENTGELFF
TRBD1	TRBV6-1	TRBJ1-4	.	TGTGCCAGCAGCCTGAAAAGTTGGTCAGGGGGGAAACTGTTTTTT	CASSLKSWSGGKLFF
.	TRBV19	TRBJ1-1	.	TGTGCCTCCCGGTGGGGGGAGGCTGAAGCTTTCTTT	CASRWGEAEAFF
TRBD1	TRBV9	TRBJ1-1	few	TGTGCCAGCAGCGTCCACAGGGGAGGAAACACTGAAGCTTTCTTT	CASSVHRGGNTEAFF
.	TRBV6-5	TRBJ2-3	.	TGTGCCAGCAGTTACTTGGGGACACGAGCCCCAGATACGCAGTATTTT	CASSYLGTRAPDTQYF
.	TRBV5-4	TRBJ2-7	.	TGTGCCAGCAGCCAGGGGGGGCGAAGACTTATAACCTACGAGCAGTACTTC	CASSQGGRRLITYEQYF
.	TRBV27	TRBJ1-6	.	TGTGCCAGCAGTTTCAGGGGTTTGTCACCCCTCCACTTT	CASSFRGLSPLHF
.	TRBV6-1	TRBJ1-5	.	TGTGCCAGCAGTGTTCCGGGGGCTTTCCAAAATCAGCCCCAGCATTTT	CASSVPGAFQNQPQHF
.	TRBV7-6	TRBJ1-1	.	TGTGCCAGCAGCATTCCAAGGAACACTGAAGCTTTCTTT	CASSIPRNTEAFF
.	TRBV7-6	TRBJ2-1	few	TGTGCCAGCAGCTTGAGTGGGGGAGAGTGGAATGAGCAGTTCTTC	CASSLSGGEWNEQFF
.	TRBV7-2	TRBJ2-1	.	TGTGCCAGCAGCTTAATGGCTACATTCGGCTTCAATGAGCAGTTCTTC	CASSLMATFGFNEQFF
TRBD1	TRBV18	TRBJ1-4	.	TGTGCCAGCTCACCACCGGCGACAGGGCTTAATGAAAAACTGTTTTTT	CASSPPATGLNEKLFF
.	TRBV20-1	TRBJ1-2	few	TGCAGTGCTTACCATCCTGCTAACTATGGCTACACCTTC	CSAYHPANYGYTF
.	TRBV2	TRBJ1-5	few	TGTGCCAGCAGTGGGGATGGCATACTGATTGGCAATCAGCCCCAGCATTTT	CASSGDGILIGNQPQHF
TRBD2	TRBV29-1	TRBJ2-3	.	TGCAGCGTTGGACTAGCGGTCACAGATACGCAGTATTTT	CSVGLAVTDTQYF
TRBD1	TRBV6-2/TRBV6-3	TRBJ2-7	.	TGTGCCACCTCGGGGGGACAGGGCTACGAGCAGTACTTC	CATSGGQGYEQYF
.	TRBV7-8	TRBJ2-7	.	TGTGCCAGCAGCGGAGGCGTCTCATCAGAGCTCTCCTACGAGCAGTACTTC	CASSGGVSSELSYEQYF
.	TRBV6-1	TRBJ2-7	few	TGTGCCAGCATACAGGGATTAAAGGACGAGCAGTACTTC	CASIQGLKDEQYF
.	TRBV2	TRBJ2-2	.	TGTGCCAGCAGAGACACGATCACCGGGGAGCTGTTTTTT	CASRDTITGELFF
.	TRBV7-4	TRBJ1-2	.	TGTGCCAGCAGCTTAGTTCTCGGGAGGAACTATGGCTACACCTTC	CASSLVLGRNYGYTF
TRBD1	TRBV28	TRBJ2-1	few	TGTGCCAGCAGTTTAGGACAGGGGACCCTCAATGAGCAGTTCTTC	CASSLGQGTLNEQFF
.	TRBV12-3/TRBV12-4	TRBJ2-1	many	TGTGCCAGCAGTTTAGGGAGGCTTGAGCAGTTCTTC	CASSLGRLEQFF
.	TRBV12-3/TRBV12-4	TRBJ1-2	few	TGTGCCAGCAGCCCCGGGACACCCGTAATATATGGCTACACCTTC	CASSPGTPVIYGYTF
.	TRBV7-6	TRBJ2-6	few	TGTGCCAGCAGTATATCGAGCCCTGGGGCCAACGTCCTGACTTTC	CASSISSPGANVLTF
TRBD2	TRBV2	TRBJ2-5	.	TGTGCCAGCAACGGGGGGGACGCGATTACTCAGGGAGAGACCCAGTACTTC	CASNGGDAITQGETQYF